A selection of T cell receptor beta chains follows, all from one sample in a study of patients and donors after allogeneic stem cell transplantation. TCRdb reprocessed the RT-PCR reads via MiXCR and lists one record per CDR3 protein. The profile shows approximately 170,000 distinct CDR3 sequences, approximately 30% of them singletons. Sequencing input: blood, either unsorted or a sorted T cell fraction (not recorded which). The receptors originated from a human donor who was either an allogeneic HSCT recipient or a stem cell or donor lymphocyte infusion donor (not recorded which). It is not recorded whose cells these are; they may come from a transplant donor. The CDR3 runs from the conserved cysteine through the conserved F or W. The D gene is left open where the match is weak. A row's size may be missing; if present it is once, few, many or a size class.

v_call,j_call,d_call,clone_size,cdr3_nt,cdr3_aa
TRBV6-2/TRBV6-3,TRBJ2-2,TRBD1,once,TGTGCCAGCAGCGCCACAGGGGCAGCCACCGGGGAGCTGTTTTTT,CASSATGAATGELFF
TRBV28,TRBJ2-5,.,few,TGTGCCAGCAGTTTAACGACACCCCAAGAGACCCAGTACTTC,CASSLTTPQETQYF
TRBV7-8,TRBJ2-4,TRBD1,.,TGTGCCAGCAGCTTAGAGGGACAGGGAAGGATAGCCAAAAACATTCAGTACTTC,CASSLEGQGRIAKNIQYF
TRBV4-3,TRBJ1-6,.,many,TGCGCCAGCAGCCAAGTTGGGGGGTTAAATAATTCACCCCTCCACTTT,CASSQVGGLNNSPLHF
TRBV4-3,TRBJ2-1,.,.,TGCGCCAGCAGCCGGGACCTCAGCTCCTACAATGAGCAGTTCTTC,CASSRDLSSYNEQFF
TRBV29-1,TRBJ2-3,.,few,TGCAGCGTTGAGGTGGATACGCAGTATTTT,CSVEVDTQYF
TRBV12-3/TRBV12-4,TRBJ1-5,.,many,TGTGCCAGCAGTTTAGCGCAAAGCGGGCCCCAGCATTTT,CASSLAQSGPQHF
TRBV2,TRBJ1-4,.,.,TGTGCCAGCGCCAGAGAGCGGGGACCTAATGAAAAACTGTTTTTT,CASARERGPNEKLFF
TRBV5-1,TRBJ1-1,.,few,TGCGCCAGCAGCTTGGCCTCTTACAGTGCCGGCACTGAAGCTTTCTTT,CASSLASYSAGTEAFF
TRBV18,TRBJ1-1,.,.,TGTGCCAGCTCACCACAGGGATCGTCGGGCACTGAAGCTTTCTTT,CASSPQGSSGTEAFF
TRBV6-2/TRBV6-3,TRBJ2-1,TRBD2,.,TGTGCCAGCAGTTACGTGACTAGCGGGAGGTATGAGCAGTTCTTC,CASSYVTSGRYEQFF
TRBV5-6,TRBJ1-4,TRBD1,.,TGTGCCAGCAGACAGGGGACCCCAAATGGGAAACTGTTTTTT,CASRQGTPNGKLFF